This T cell receptor beta chain was identified in a study of technical replicates of blood from a few donors. Assay: immunoSEQ multiplex PCR; the TCRdb copy retains only in-frame clones and omits some. This sample has some 96,000 clones; about 94% occur once, and the top ten carry 0.22%. The sequence came from a human donor in good health. The material sequenced was T cells isolated from PBMCs.

The CDR3 DNA reads as TGCGCCAGCAGTGATCCTAGCACAGATACGCAGTATTTT. It yields the protein CASSDPSTDTQYF. The V call is TRBV10-1, the J call TRBJ2-3, with D unresolved. Trimming took off 3 bases at V and 0 bases at J, with 4 bases between the two ends. Germline V gene lookup returns CDR1 WNHNN and CDR2 SYGVQD (reference sequence). The length of the CDR3 is 13 residues.